One and the same sample provided the 30 T cell receptor beta chains below, sequenced in a study of CD8 T cells in ankylosing spondylitis. Study conclusions and caveats: Ankylosing spondylitis blood seemed to carry a telltale TCR beta motif made of roughly 8 highly homologous variants.

TCRdb re-derived calls from the 5' RACE reads in MiXCR, one entry per CDR3 protein. The repertoire includes roughly 670,000 distinct CDR3 sequences, around 19% of them detected once, and 15% to 20% sits in the top ten. These receptors have no known antigen. Material: blood, either unsorted or a sorted T cell fraction (not recorded which). Every receptor here comes from a male donor with ankylosing spondylitis.

This clonotype was seen a few times. The chain recombines TRBV24-1 with TRBJ2-1; tentative D call: TRBD2 (6 bases). Trimming pared 3 bases from V and 4 bases from J, leaving 18 bases between. Germline-derived CDR1 and CDR2 are KGHDR and SFDVKD. The CDR3 totals 17 residues. CDR3 protein: CATSDPSGGKGYNEQFF. As DNA, the CDR3 is TGTGCCACCAGTGATCCATCCGGGGGAAAGGGATACAATGAGCAGTTCTTC.

This clonotype came up a few times. The rearrangement joins TRBV7-9 to TRBJ1-5, with unresolved D. The CDR3 consists of 12 residues. The germline V gene encodes CDR1 SEHNR and CDR2 FQNEAQ (reference sequence). Trimming left V 1 base short and J 9 bases short, with 7 bases between. CDR3 sequence reads: CASSLGASPQHF. The CDR3 region has the DNA TGTGCCAGCAGCTTAGGGGCGTCGCCCCAGCATTTT.

This clonotype has only a few counts. This chain links TRBV5-1 with TRBJ1-1, with D hard to call. Trimming left V 0 bases short and J 6 bases short, with 15 bases between. CDR1 SGHRS and CDR2 YFSETQ come from the germline V gene. The CDR3 totals 15 residues. CDR3 sequence: CASSLDNRRTSEAFF. The DNA for the CDR3 is TGCGCCAGCAGCTTGGATAATCGTAGGACGTCTGAAGCTTTCTTT. The full variable domain, with the rest looked up from reference TRBV5-1 and TRBJ1-1, is KAGVTQTPRYLIKTRGQQVTLSCSPISGHRSVSWYQQTPGQGLQFLFEYFSETQRNKGNFPGRFSGRQFSNSRSEMNVSTLELGDSALYLCASSLDNRRTSEAFFGQGTRLTVV.

This clonotype occurred many times. CDR3 loop: CASSRDRGKTQYF. The DNA for the CDR3 is TGTGCCAGCAGCCGTGACAGGGGGAAGACCCAGTACTTC. The chain uses TRBV6-2 or TRBV6-3 and TRBJ2-5; 9 nucleotides line up with TRBD1. Trimming cost V 6 bases and J 6 bases; bases outside gene matches: 5. The CDR3 sequence is 13 residues long. Germline loops: CDR1 MNHEY, CDR2 SVGEGT.

The V and J genes are TRBV12-3 or TRBV12-4 and TRBJ2-3; D may match TRBD1 or TRBD2 (5 bases each). CDR3 size: 16 residues. Trimming took off 0 bases at V and 0 bases at J, with 10 bases between the two ends. CDR3 coding DNA: TGTGCCAGCAGTTTAGCGGGGGTGTACAGCACAGATACGCAGTATTTT. It encodes CASSLAGVYSTDTQYF.

The rearrangement uses TRBV28 and TRBJ2-1, with TRBD2 matching 16 bases. V lost 7 bases to trimming and J lost 7 bases; unmatched junction nucleotides: 10. CDR1 and CDR2 (germline): MDHEN, SYDVKM. The CDR3 runs 17 residues. CDR3 protein: CASTLLGLAGGRNEQFF. CDR3 sequence (DNA): TGTGCCAGCACCCTCTTGGGACTAGCGGGAGGGCGGAATGAGCAGTTCTTC.

The V call is TRBV24-1, the J call TRBJ2-3; possibly TRBD1 for D (6 bases). The ends were cut back, 2 bases at V and 2 bases at J, with 13 bases in the middle. The CDR3 is made up of 16 amino acids. Germline V gene data show CDR1 as KGHDR and CDR2 as SFDVKD. The CDR3 nucleotides read TGTGCCACCAGTGATTCAGGGACACCAGACACAGATACGCAGTATTTT. This sequence encodes CATSDSGTPDTDTQYF.

This chain links TRBV13 with TRBJ2-5, with D perhaps TRBD1 or TRBD2 (5 bases each). Trimming shortened V by 3 bases and J by 7 bases, and 15 bases separated the two germline ends. CDR3 length equals 14 residues. CDR1 PRHDT and CDR2 FYEKMQ come from the germline V gene (reference sequence). CDR3 bases: TGTGCCAGCAGCTTTTTGGGGGATCTGGGGACCCAGTACTTC. Translating gives CASSFLGDLGTQYF.

A few counts support this clonotype. The V and J genes are TRBV28 and TRBJ2-7; 7 positions match TRBD2. Germline V gene sequence: CDR1 MDHEN, CDR2 SYDVKM. The V segment lost 9 bases and the J segment 2 bases; nucleotides outside the gene matches: 7. This CDR3 region has 13 residues. The CDR3 loop is CASRGSQAYEQYF. The CDR3, as DNA: TGTGCCAGTCGCGGGAGCCAAGCCTACGAGCAGTACTTC.

In this sample, this clonotype turned up a few times. CDR3 region: CSARDRTGGSGANVLTF. The CDR3 nucleotides are TGCAGTGCTAGAGATCGAACAGGCGGCTCTGGGGCCAACGTCCTGACTTTC. J is TRBJ2-6 and V is TRBV20-1; D possibly corresponds to TRBD1 (5 bases). CDR1 and CDR2 (germline): DFQATT, SNEGSKA (reference sequence). The CDR3 has 17 residues. V was trimmed by 0 bases and J by 0 bases, leaving 12 bases between them.

For this clonotype: This may stem from a read error, because a much larger clone lies one nucleotide away. The chain combines TRBV5-1 with TRBJ2-1; D possibly corresponds to TRBD2 (5 bases). Germline lookup yields CDR1 SGHRS and CDR2 YFSETQ. This CDR3 comprises 14 residues. With 0 bases removed from V and 14 bases from J, the gap between germline ends came to 18 bases. Here the CDR3 reads CASSLAPGDVREFF. Here the CDR3 DNA reads TGCGCCAGCAGCTTGGCTCCCGGTGATGTGCGGGAGTTCTTC.

The genes are TRBV20-1 and TRBJ2-3, with D tentatively TRBD2 (7 bases). The CDR3 length is 16 residues. V lost 0 bases and J 5 bases, leaving 18 bases between the germline ends. Germline CDR1 and CDR2: DFQATT and SNEGSKA (reference sequence). This chain's CDR3 is CSARDPGRGAGDTQYF. DNA of the CDR3: TGCAGTGCTAGAGATCCGGGGAGGGGGGCCGGAGATACGCAGTATTTT.

The table lists this clonotype with a few counts. V gene TRBV18 combines with J gene TRBJ1-4, with TRBD1 matching 7 bases. Germline assignment: CDR1 KGHSH and CDR2 LQKENI. The CDR3 has 15 amino acids. With 5 bases clipped from V and 0 bases from J, the junction kept 3 bases outside the gene matches. The CDR3 nucleotides are TGTGCCAGCTCAGGACAGGCTACAACTAATGAAAAACTGTTTTTT. Translated, it gives CASSGQATTNEKLFF.

This clonotype turned up a few times. The chain links TRBV6-2 or TRBV6-3 to TRBJ1-2, with a tentative D call TRBD1 (5 bases). The germline gives CDR1 MNHEY, CDR2 SVGEGT. Trimming took 6 bases from V and 4 from J, leaving 9 bases between them. The CDR3 totals 12 residues. CDR3 region: CASSDRLYGYTF. The CDR3 DNA reads TGTGCCAGCAGCGACAGACTCTATGGCTACACCTTC.

The V gene is TRBV19, the J gene TRBJ2-2; D is perhaps TRBD2 (6 bases). The germline V gene has CDR1 LNHDA and CDR2 SQIVND (reference sequence). The CDR3 runs to 13 residues. V lost 11 bases and J 7 bases, leaving 17 bases between the germline ends. The CDR3 DNA is TGTGCCGTACAGACCCTCGGGAGCGGGGAGCTGTTTTTT. Translated, it gives CAVQTLGSGELFF.

Note on this clonotype: Mismatch with germline at one junction end may stem from a read error. V gene TRBV24-1 combines with J gene TRBJ2-1; 15 bases are shared with TRBD2. This CDR3 has 20 residues. Germline-derived CDR1 and CDR2 are KGHDR and SFDVKD. The CDR3 coding sequence is TGTGCCACCAGTGATTTACCGAAGGGACTAGCGGGAGGCTCCGACAATGAGCAGTTCTTC. Its protein is CATSDLPKGLAGGSDNEQFF.

The gene calls are TRBV7-9 and TRBJ1-1; the D is unclear. This CDR3 is 16 amino acids long. With 5 bases removed from V and 3 bases from J, the gap between germline ends came to 19 bases. CDR1 is SEHNR, CDR2 FQNEAQ, per germline (reference sequence). CDR3 loop: CASSPKRLVKDTEAFF. The CDR3 coding sequence is TGTGCCAGCAGCCCCAAAAGGTTGGTGAAGGACACTGAAGCTTTCTTT.

This clonotype was seen many times. V usage is TRBV5-1 and J usage is TRBJ1-1; D is undetermined. The CDR3 is made up of 16 amino acids. V lost 3 bases and J 4 bases, leaving 19 bases between the germline ends. Germline CDR1 is SGHRS and CDR2 is YFSETQ. The CDR3 nucleotides read TGCGCCAGCAGCTCCATTTCGACGGGAGATGGCACTGAAGCTTTCTTT. Translated, it gives CASSSISTGDGTEAFF.

This CDR3 reads CASSFKGLAANEQFF. CDR3 in DNA: TGTGCCAGCAGCTTCAAGGGACTAGCGGCTAATGAGCAGTTCTTC. The chain joins TRBV7-8 to TRBJ2-1; the match to TRBD2 covers 11 bases. The germline CDR1 and CDR2 sequences are SGHVS and FQNEAQ. J gave up 7 bases and V 3 bases, and 5 bases lay outside the gene matches. The length of the CDR3 is 15 residues.

This chain connects TRBV20-1 to TRBJ1-2; no firm D call. The CDR3 covers 16 residues. V was clipped by 6 bases and J by 1 base, with 21 bases between them. Germline V gives CDR1 DFQATT, CDR2 SNEGSKA (reference sequence). CDR3 sequence reads: CSAAGETEDLNYGYTF. The CDR3 DNA is TGCAGTGCGGCCGGGGAAACAGAAGATCTTAACTATGGCTACACCTTC.

J is TRBJ1-1 and V is TRBV7-6; no reliable D call. The length of the CDR3 is 13 residues. The germline V and J ends were trimmed by 4 bases and 4 bases, with 10 bases remaining between them. Germline V gives CDR1 SGHVS, CDR2 FNYEAQ. CDR3 sequence (DNA): TGTGCCAGCAGCTGGAGGGTTGCCACTGAAGCTTTCTTT. As protein: CASSWRVATEAFF. Variable domain in full (rest from reference TRBV7-6 and TRBJ1-1): GAGVSQSPRYKVTKRGQDVALRCDPISGHVSLYWYRQALGQGPEFLTYFNYEAQQDKSGLPNDRFSAERPEGSISTLTIQRTEQRDSAMYRCASSWRVATEAFFGQGTRLTVV.

The chain's CDR3 is CSAGGGASAYNEQFF. DNA for the CDR3: TGCAGTGCTGGCGGGGGGGCAAGTGCCTACAATGAGCAGTTCTTC. The chain is built from TRBV20-1 and TRBJ2-1; 9 bases line up with TRBD2. In germline, CDR1 is DFQATT, CDR2 SNEGSKA (reference sequence). This CDR3 spans 15 amino acids. V gave up 5 bases and J gave up 2 bases; unmatched junction bases: 7.

The genes are TRBV27 and TRBJ2-2; D remains ambiguous. Germline V lookup: CDR1 MNHEY, CDR2 SMNVEV (reference sequence). V was trimmed by 3 bases and J by 4 bases, leaving 6 bases between them. The CDR3 loop spans 13 amino acids. CDR3 residues: CASSFWGTGELFF. CDR3 DNA: TGTGCCAGCAGTTTTTGGGGCACCGGGGAGCTGTTTTTT.

This clonotype was found many times. The V gene is TRBV29-1, the J gene TRBJ2-1; 9 bases fit TRBD1. V trimming: 4 bases; J trimming: 0 bases; junction bases outside the gene matches: 1. Per germline, CDR1 SQVTM and CDR2 ANQGSEA. This CDR3 region has 14 residues. The CDR3 loop is CSVVTGGSYNEQFF. The CDR3 DNA is TGCAGCGTTGTGACAGGGGGCTCCTACAATGAGCAGTTCTTC.

The rearrangement uses TRBV28 and TRBJ2-7; 11 bases fit TRBD2. Germline V CDR1 and CDR2: MDHEN, SYDVKM. V was pared by 6 bases and J by 0 bases, with 4 bases of the junction left unmatched. The CDR3 is 15 amino acids. The CDR3 loop is CASRVAGGSSYEQYF. The CDR3 bases are TGTGCCAGCAGGGTAGCGGGAGGGAGCTCCTACGAGCAGTACTTC.

This clonotype was observed many times. The chain couples TRBV2 to TRBJ2-1, with a possible D match to TRBD1 (5 bases). CDR1 is SNHLY, CDR2 FYNNEI, per germline. Trimming pared 6 bases from V and 0 bases from J, leaving 12 bases between. The CDR3 consists of 15 residues. The CDR3: CASSPTDSSYNEQFF. CDR3 in DNA: TGTGCCAGCAGCCCGACAGACAGCTCCTACAATGAGCAGTTCTTC.

The chain has TRBV12-3 or TRBV12-4 and TRBJ2-3, with D possibly matching TRBD1 (6 bases). This CDR3 is 13 amino acids long. V shed 4 bases and J shed 5 bases, with 10 bases lying between them. DNA of the CDR3: TGTGCCAGCAGTTCCAACAGGGTAGATACGCAGTATTTT. Amino acid sequence: CASSSNRVDTQYF.

The sample holds a few counts of this clonotype. The chain carries TRBV2 and TRBJ1-5; D perhaps matches TRBD1 (5 bases). Germline V lookup: CDR1 SNHLY, CDR2 FYNNEI. This CDR3 region has 14 residues. Trimming stripped 3 bases from V and 2 bases from J, with 8 bases between. CDR3 in amino acids: CASSEGLGNQPQHF. CDR3 coding DNA: TGTGCCAGCAGTGAGGGGCTCGGCAATCAGCCCCAGCATTTT.

A single count supports this clonotype. The CDR3 loop reads CASSPTSGRIDEQFF. CDR3 sequence (DNA): TGTGCCAGCAGCCCGACTAGCGGGAGGATCGATGAGCAGTTCTTC. The chain employs TRBV7-2 and TRBJ2-1, with TRBD2 matching over 13 bases. CDR3 length equals 15 residues. CDR1 is SGHTA and CDR2 is FQGNSA in the germline V gene. The J segment lost 8 bases and the V segment lost 5 bases, leaving 6 bases of the junction unmatched.

DNA for the CDR3: TGTGCCAGCAGCCACTCTCAGCCAGGGGGCTATGGCTACACCTTC. Its translation: CASSHSQPGGYGYTF. The gene calls are TRBV3-1 and TRBJ1-2; TRBD1 matches at 7 bases. The CDR3 contains 15 residues. Per the germline V gene, CDR1 is LGHDT and CDR2 is YNNKEL (reference sequence). Unmatched junction bases numbered 8, after V lost 3 bases and J lost 4 bases.